What follows are 18 T cell receptor beta chains derived from one specimen sequenced in a study of metastatic and nonmetastatic thyroid tumors. Via MiXCR, TCRdb re-called the PCR reads. The repertoire holds about 93,000 clones, over 9.5% seen once, with around 11% in the top ten. Patients underwent thyroid surgery, and none had received any treatment before it. Input material: blood. The receptors here all came from a female donor with papillary thyroid cancer or a benign thyroid nodule (not recorded which). Some clones in this sample may be carry-over from other donors' samples.

This clone showed up many times. V usage is TRBV20-1 and J usage is TRBJ2-7; 12 positions agree with TRBD2. The CDR3 is 14 residues long. V shed 4 bases and J 5 bases; nucleotides not matched to a gene: 6. The germline V gene has CDR1 DFQATT and CDR2 SNEGSKA (reference sequence). The CDR3 DNA reads as TGCAGTGCTAAAAAGACTAGCGGGAGACACGAGCAGTACTTC. Translation: CSAKKTSGRHEQYF.

This clone showed up many times. The chain carries TRBV7-9 and TRBJ2-1; D is uncertain. The germline V gene has CDR1 SEHNR and CDR2 FQNEAQ (reference sequence). The CDR3 spans 13 residues. Trimming stripped 1 base from V and 9 bases from J, with 10 bases between. CDR3 nucleotides: TGTGCCAGCAGCTTAGTTTCGGTGTTTGAGCAGTTCTTC. Protein sequence: CASSLVSVFEQFF.

The chain recombines TRBV4-2 with TRBJ1-6, with 7 bases matching TRBD1. CDR1 LGHNA and CDR2 YNFKEQ come from the germline V gene. The CDR3 spans 16 residues. The V segment lost 1 base and the J segment 4 bases; nucleotides outside the gene matches: 4. CDR3 sequence: CASSQVGDRYNSPLHF. The CDR3 DNA sequence: TGTGCCAGCAGCCAAGTAGGGGACAGATATAATTCACCCCTCCACTTT.

Turning to this clone: It may be a read error: a sequence one base away is much more abundant. Other DNA sequences in the same sample also yield this CDR3. The rearrangement joins TRBV18 to TRBJ2-2; a weak D match, TRBD2 (6 bases). There are 15 residues in the CDR3. The germline V and J ends were trimmed by 6 bases and 3 bases, with 14 bases remaining between them. Germline-derived CDR1 and CDR2 are KGHSH and LQKENI. CDR3 in DNA: TGTGCCAGCTCGCCTGACACTAGCTACACCGGGGAGCTGTTTTTT. Residues: CASSPDTSYTGELFF.

This clone appeared many times. This rearrangement joins TRBV29-1 to TRBJ2-5; the D gene is possibly TRBD1 (6 bases). Germline values: CDR1 SQVTM, CDR2 ANQGSEA. V was clipped by 6 bases and J by 9 bases, with 17 bases between them. CDR3 size: 12 residues. CDR3 sequence (DNA): TGCAGCGTGGATATACAGGGAATCTCCCAGTACTTC. Its translation: CSVDIQGISQYF.

This clone was detected ten times or more. The rearrangement links TRBV24-1 to TRBJ2-2, with no clear D. V lost 5 bases, J lost 5 bases, and 5 bases lay in between. Germline V gives CDR1 KGHDR, CDR2 SFDVKD. The CDR3 contains 12 residues. The chain's CDR3 is CATSAATGELFF. The CDR3 DNA follows: TGTGCCACCAGTGCCGCTACCGGGGAGCTGTTTTTT.

This clone appeared many times. The chain joins TRBV20-1 to TRBJ2-5, with 7 bases matching TRBD2. V lost 6 bases and J lost 5; bases outside the gene matches: 9. CDR1 is DFQATT and CDR2 is SNEGSKA in the germline V gene (reference sequence). The CDR3 extends over 13 amino acids. CDR3 DNA: TGCAGTGCCCCGGGACCGCGGGAGGAGACCCAGTACTTC. This gives the protein CSAPGPREETQYF.

The rearrangement joins TRBV7-3 to TRBJ2-7; unclear D gene. This CDR3 contains 13 residues. Trimming pared 2 bases from V and 5 bases from J, leaving 10 bases between. Germline values: CDR1 SGHTA, CDR2 FQGTGA. CDR3 in DNA: TGTGCCAGCAGCTTAGGCCTTCGCGACGAGCAGTACTTC. It is translated as CASSLGLRDEQYF.

This clone was counted at least ten times. The rearrangement uses TRBV9 and TRBJ1-1; unclear D gene. V lost 0 bases, J lost 7 bases, and 10 bases lay in between. Germline assignment: CDR1 SGDLS and CDR2 YYNGEE. This CDR3 is built from 13 residues. CDR3 nucleotides: TGTGCCAGCAGCGTAGGGGTGCGGGGTGAAGCTTTCTTT. Translated, it gives CASSVGVRGEAFF.

This clone was observed many times. The V call is TRBV20-1, the J call TRBJ1-1; D is possibly TRBD1 (5 bases). Germline loops: CDR1 DFQATT, CDR2 SNEGSKA (reference sequence). The V end lost 5 bases, the J end lost 5 bases, and 18 bases lay between the germline ends. The CDR3 is 14 amino acids. For the CDR3, the DNA is TGCAGTGCTCCCCTCGACAGCCGCGGAACTGAAGCTTTCTTT. This sequence encodes CSAPLDSRGTEAFF.

Many counts were recorded for this clone. The chain joins TRBV20-1 to TRBJ2-7, with 11 positions matching TRBD2. With V trimmed by 3 bases and J by 0 bases, 7 bases remained unmatched. The length of the CDR3 is 16 residues. CDR1 is DFQATT, CDR2 SNEGSKA, per germline (reference sequence). CDR3: CSARSPTSGASYEQYF. The CDR3 DNA reads as TGCAGTGCTAGGTCCCCGACTAGCGGGGCCTCCTACGAGCAGTACTTC.

There are many counts of this clone. The chain uses TRBV3-1 and TRBJ2-7; 8 positions match TRBD2. CDR1 is LGHDT and CDR2 is YNNKEL in the germline V gene (reference sequence). Trimming took 0 bases from V and 3 from J; bases not matched to a gene: 1. The CDR3 runs 14 residues. This chain's CDR3 is CASSQDGTSYEQYF. Written as DNA, the CDR3 is TGTGCCAGCAGCCAAGATGGGACTAGCTACGAGCAGTACTTC.

This clone was observed a few times. This rearrangement joins TRBV11-1 to TRBJ2-7; D might be TRBD2 (6 bases). Trimming left V 2 bases short and J 5 bases short, with 10 bases between. This CDR3 is built from 13 residues. Germline V CDR1 and CDR2: SGHAT, FQDESV (reference sequence). The CDR3 is CASSLSRENEQYF. Here the CDR3 DNA reads TGTGCCAGCAGCTTATCGCGGGAAAACGAGCAGTACTTC.

Written as DNA, the CDR3 is TGTGCCAGCAATCGAAGACTAGCGGGAGTGGGGGAGCAGTACTTC. Its protein product is CASNRRLAGVGEQYF. V and J are TRBV28 and TRBJ2-7, with 12 bases lining up with TRBD2. V trimming: 7 bases; J trimming: 7 bases; junction bases outside the gene matches: 11. Germline V lookup: CDR1 MDHEN, CDR2 SYDVKM. This CDR3 contains 15 residues.

This clone was counted at least ten times. V and J are TRBV20-1 and TRBJ2-1, with D unclear. V was clipped by 1 base and J by 1 base, with 5 bases between them. Germline-derived CDR1 and CDR2 are DFQATT and SNEGSKA (reference sequence). This CDR3 spans 13 amino acids. Here the CDR3 reads CSARGRSYNEQFF. In DNA form, the CDR3 reads TGCAGTGCTAGAGGAAGGTCCTACAATGAGCAGTTCTTC.

At least ten counts were recorded for this clone. The same CDR3 can be traced to other DNA sequences in this sample. This chain uses TRBV28 with TRBJ2-7; TRBD1 is a possible D gene (5 bases). CDR3 length: 15 residues. V dropped 4 bases and J dropped 3 bases, with 16 bases sitting between them. Per the germline V gene, CDR1 is MDHEN and CDR2 is SYDVKM. The CDR3 reads CASSWGLYRSYEQYF. CDR3 DNA: TGTGCCAGCAGTTGGGGTCTGTACAGGAGCTACGAGCAGTACTTC.

This clone has a count of ten or more. The chain couples TRBV20-1 to TRBJ1-1; D is perhaps TRBD1 (5 bases). Germline lookup yields CDR1 DFQATT and CDR2 SNEGSKA (reference sequence). This CDR3 has 13 residues. Trimming pared 6 bases from V and 0 bases from J, leaving 11 bases between. CDR3 protein: CSAWDELNTEAFF. The CDR3 DNA is TGCAGTGCCTGGGACGAGCTGAACACTGAAGCTTTCTTT.

The chain carries TRBV28 and TRBJ1-2, with unresolved D. Trimming pared 3 bases from V and 0 bases from J, leaving 8 bases between. The CDR3 extends over 14 amino acids. Germline CDR1 is MDHEN and CDR2 is SYDVKM. The CDR3 DNA is TGTGCCAGCAGTTTTCTATGGTCTAACTATGGCTACACCTTC. It codes for CASSFLWSNYGYTF.